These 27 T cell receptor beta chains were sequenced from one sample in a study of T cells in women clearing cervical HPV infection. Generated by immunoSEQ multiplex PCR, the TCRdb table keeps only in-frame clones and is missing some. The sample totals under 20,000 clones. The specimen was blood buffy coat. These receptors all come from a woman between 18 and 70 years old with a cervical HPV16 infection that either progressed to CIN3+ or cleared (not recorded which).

The CDR3 reads CASLARGYTDTQYF. The part of the CDR3 DNA that was read is TGTGCCAGCTTAGCGCGGGGCTATACAGATACG. The chain recombines TRBV2 with TRBJ2-3; tentatively, D is TRBD2 (6 bases). The read halts 3 residues ahead of the CDR3 end, with the missing end drawn from the germline J gene. The CDR3 length is 14 residues. Trimming pared 8 bases from V and 3 bases from J, leaving 15 bases between. Germline V gives CDR1 SNHLY, CDR2 FYNNEI.

CDR3 in amino acids: CAWSVGQGGSLNTEAFF. CDR3 DNA (partial): TGTGCCTGGAGTGTAGGACAGGGAGGATCCCTGAACACTGAA. V gene TRBV30 combines with J gene TRBJ1-1; 8 nucleotides line up with TRBD1. The sequence runs out 3 residues before the end of the CDR3; the remainder is reconstructed from the germline J gene. V was clipped by 0 bases and J by 0 bases; unmatched bases: 9. CDR3 length: 17 residues. Germline V gene data show CDR1 as GTSNPN and CDR2 as SVGIG (reference sequence).

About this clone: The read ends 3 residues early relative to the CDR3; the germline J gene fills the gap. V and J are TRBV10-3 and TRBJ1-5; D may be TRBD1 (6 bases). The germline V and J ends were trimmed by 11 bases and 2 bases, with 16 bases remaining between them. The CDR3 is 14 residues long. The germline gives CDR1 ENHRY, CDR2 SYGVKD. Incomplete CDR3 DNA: TGTGCCTCCTCCCATCGACAGGGCAATCAGCCC. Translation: CASSHRQGNQP. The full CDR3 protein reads CASSHRQGNQPQHF.

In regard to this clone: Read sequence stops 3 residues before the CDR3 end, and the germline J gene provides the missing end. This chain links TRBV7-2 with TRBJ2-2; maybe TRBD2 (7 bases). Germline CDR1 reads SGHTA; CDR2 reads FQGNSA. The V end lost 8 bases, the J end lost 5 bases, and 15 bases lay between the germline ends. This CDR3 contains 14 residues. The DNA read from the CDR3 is TGTGCCAGCTCGAGGGGGGGCCATACCGGGGAG. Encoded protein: CASSRGGHTGE. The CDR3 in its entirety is CASSRGGHTGELFF.

CDR3 loop: CASSLGRLAGTGELFF. The sequenced CDR3 bases are TGCGCCAGCAGCTTGGGGCGACTAGCGGGCACCGGGGAG. V and J are TRBV5-1 and TRBJ2-2, with 10 bases fitting TRBD2. The read halts 3 residues ahead of the CDR3 end, with the missing end drawn from the germline J gene. Trimming took 0 bases from V and 4 from J; bases not matched to a gene: 3. Germline-derived CDR1 and CDR2 are SGHRS and YFSETQ. This CDR3 is built from 16 residues.

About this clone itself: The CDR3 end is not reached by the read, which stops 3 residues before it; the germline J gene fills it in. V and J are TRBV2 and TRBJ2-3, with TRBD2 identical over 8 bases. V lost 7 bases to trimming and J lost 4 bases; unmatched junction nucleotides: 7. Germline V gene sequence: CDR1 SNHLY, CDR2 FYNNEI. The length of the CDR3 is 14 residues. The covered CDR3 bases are TGTGCCAGCAACTTCGCGGGGGGAGCAGATACG. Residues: CASNFAGGADT. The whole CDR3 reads CASNFAGGADTQYF.

The part of the CDR3 DNA that was read is TGTGCCAGCAGCCTTAGGCCGGACTACTCCACAGATACG. This translates into CASSLRPDYSTDT. The CDR3 as a whole reads CASSLRPDYSTDTQYF. The chain combines TRBV4-2 with TRBJ2-3; perhaps TRBD2 as D (6 bases). The read halts 3 residues ahead of the CDR3 end, with the missing end drawn from the germline J gene. V was shortened by 4 bases and J by 2 bases, with 16 bases between the two germline ends. CDR1 and CDR2 (germline): LGHNA, YNFKEQ. CDR3 length: 16 residues.

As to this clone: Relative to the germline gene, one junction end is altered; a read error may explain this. CDR3 residues: CANSELLQETQYF. The part of the CDR3 DNA that was read is TGTGCCAACAGTGAACTACTACAAGAGACC. The J gene is TRBJ2-5, the V gene TRBV6-1; D remains unclear. The CDR3 goes on 3 residues after the read ends, and that part is filled in from the germline J gene. Germline V lookup: CDR1 MNHNS, CDR2 SASEGT. The CDR3 has 13 residues.

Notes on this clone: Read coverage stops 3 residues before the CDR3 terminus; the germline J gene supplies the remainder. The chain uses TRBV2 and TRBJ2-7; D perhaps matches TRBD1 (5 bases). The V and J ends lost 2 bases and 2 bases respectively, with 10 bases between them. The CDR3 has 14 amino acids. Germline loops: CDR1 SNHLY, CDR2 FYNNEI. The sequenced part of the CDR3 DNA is TGTGCCAGCAGTGAAATTCAGGGTGCCTACGAG. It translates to CASSEIQGAYE. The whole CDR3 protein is CASSEIQGAYEQYF.

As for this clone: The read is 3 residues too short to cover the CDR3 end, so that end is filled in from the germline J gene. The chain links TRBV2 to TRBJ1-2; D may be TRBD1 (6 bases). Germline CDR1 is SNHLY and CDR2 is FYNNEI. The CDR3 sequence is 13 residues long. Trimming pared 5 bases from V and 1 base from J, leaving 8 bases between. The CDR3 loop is CASSPDSNYGYTF. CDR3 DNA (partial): TGTGCCAGCAGTCCGGACAGTAACTATGGC.

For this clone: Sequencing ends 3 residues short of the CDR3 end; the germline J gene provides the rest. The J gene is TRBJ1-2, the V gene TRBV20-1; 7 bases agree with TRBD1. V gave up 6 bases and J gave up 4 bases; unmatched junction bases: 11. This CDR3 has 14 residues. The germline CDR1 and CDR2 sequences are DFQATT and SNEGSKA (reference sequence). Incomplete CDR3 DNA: TGCAGTGCCCAAGGAGGGGGCCTTTTCTATGGC. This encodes CSAQGGGLFYG. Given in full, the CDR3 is CSAQGGGLFYGYTF.

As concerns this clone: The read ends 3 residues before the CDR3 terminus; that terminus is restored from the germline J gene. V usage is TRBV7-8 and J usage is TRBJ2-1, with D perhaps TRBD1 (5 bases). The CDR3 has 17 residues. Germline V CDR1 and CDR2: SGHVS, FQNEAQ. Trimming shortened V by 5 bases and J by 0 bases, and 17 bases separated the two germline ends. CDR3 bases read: TGTGCCAGCAGCCCGTACTCGACAGCTGGCTCCTACAATGAG. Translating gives CASSPYSTAGSYNE. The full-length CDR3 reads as CASSPYSTAGSYNEQFF.

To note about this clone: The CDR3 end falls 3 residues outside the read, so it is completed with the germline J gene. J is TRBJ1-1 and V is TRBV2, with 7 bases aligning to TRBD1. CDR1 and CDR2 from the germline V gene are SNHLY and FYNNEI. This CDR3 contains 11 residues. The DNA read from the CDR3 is TGTGCCAGCTACGACAGGGCCAAC. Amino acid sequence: CASYDRAN. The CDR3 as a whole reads CASYDRANAFF. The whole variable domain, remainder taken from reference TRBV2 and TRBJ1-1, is EPEVTQTPSHQVTQMGQEVILRCVPISNHLYFYWYRQILGQKVEFLVSFYNNEISEKSEIFDDQFSVERPDGSNFTLKIRSTKLEDSAMYFCASYDRANAFFGQGTRLTVV.

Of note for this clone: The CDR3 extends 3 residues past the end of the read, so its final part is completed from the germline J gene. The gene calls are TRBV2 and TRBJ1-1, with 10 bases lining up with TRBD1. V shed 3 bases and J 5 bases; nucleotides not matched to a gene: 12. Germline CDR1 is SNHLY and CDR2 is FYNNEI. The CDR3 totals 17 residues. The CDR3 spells CASSEKFGQGGWTEAFF. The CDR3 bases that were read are TGTGCCAGCAGTGAGAAGTTTGGACAGGGGGGGTGGACTGAA. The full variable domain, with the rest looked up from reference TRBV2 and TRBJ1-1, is EPEVTQTPSHQVTQMGQEVILRCVPISNHLYFYWYRQILGQKVEFLVSFYNNEISEKSEIFDDQFSVERPDGSNFTLKIRSTKLEDSAMYFCASSEKFGQGGWTEAFFGQGTRLTVV.

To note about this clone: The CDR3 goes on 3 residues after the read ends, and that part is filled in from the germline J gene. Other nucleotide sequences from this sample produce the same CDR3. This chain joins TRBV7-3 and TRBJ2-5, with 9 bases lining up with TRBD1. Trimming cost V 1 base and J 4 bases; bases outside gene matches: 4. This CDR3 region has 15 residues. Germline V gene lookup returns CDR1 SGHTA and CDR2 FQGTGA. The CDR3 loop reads CASSLNPDRGETQYF. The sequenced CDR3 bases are TGTGCCAGCAGCTTAAACCCGGACAGGGGAGAGACC.

This CDR3 reads CASSPQLTSGGAANEQFF. Partial CDR3 DNA: TGTGCCAGCAGCCCTCAGTTAACTAGCGGGGGGGCTGCCAATGAG. The chain combines TRBV7-8 with TRBJ2-1; TRBD2 aligns across 13 bases. The read ends 3 residues early relative to the CDR3; the germline J gene fills the gap. The V gene's germline CDR1 is SGHVS and CDR2 FQNEAQ. This CDR3 is built from 18 residues. After removal of 5 bases from V and 6 bases from J, the junction contained 13 bases not matched to a gene. The variable domain in full, completed from reference TRBV7-8 and TRBJ2-1, reads GAGVSQSPRYKVAKRGQDVALRCDPISGHVSLFWYQQALGQGPEFLTYFQNEAQLDKSGLPSDRFFAERPEGSVSTLKIQRTQQEDSAVYLCASSPQLTSGGAANEQFFGPGTRLTVL.

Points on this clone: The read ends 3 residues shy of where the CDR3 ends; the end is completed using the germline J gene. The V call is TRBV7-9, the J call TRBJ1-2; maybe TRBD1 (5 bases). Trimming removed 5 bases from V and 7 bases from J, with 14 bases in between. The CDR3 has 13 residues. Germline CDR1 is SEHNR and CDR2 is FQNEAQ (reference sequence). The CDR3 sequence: CASSPGGVFGYTF. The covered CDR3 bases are TGTGCCAGCAGCCCCGGGGGGGTCTTTGGC. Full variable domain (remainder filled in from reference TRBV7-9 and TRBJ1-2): DTGVSQNPRHKITKRGQNVTFRCDPISEHNRLYWYRQTLGQGPEFLTYFQNEAQLEKSRLLSDRFSAERPKGSFSTLEIQRTEQGDSAMYLCASSPGGVFGYTFGSGTRLTVV.

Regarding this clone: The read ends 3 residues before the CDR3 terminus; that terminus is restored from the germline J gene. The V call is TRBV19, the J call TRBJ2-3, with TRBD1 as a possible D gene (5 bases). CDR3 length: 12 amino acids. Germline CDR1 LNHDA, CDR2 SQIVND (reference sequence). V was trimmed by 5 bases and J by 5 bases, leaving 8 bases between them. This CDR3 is CASSRQIDTQYF. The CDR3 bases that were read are TGTGCCAGTAGTCGACAGATAGATACG. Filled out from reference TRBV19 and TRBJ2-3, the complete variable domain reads DGGITQSPKYLFRKEGQNVTLSCEQNLNHDAMYWYRQDPGQGLRLIYYSQIVNDFQKGDIAEGYSVSREKKESFPLTVTSAQKNPTAFYLCASSRQIDTQYFGPGTRLTVL.

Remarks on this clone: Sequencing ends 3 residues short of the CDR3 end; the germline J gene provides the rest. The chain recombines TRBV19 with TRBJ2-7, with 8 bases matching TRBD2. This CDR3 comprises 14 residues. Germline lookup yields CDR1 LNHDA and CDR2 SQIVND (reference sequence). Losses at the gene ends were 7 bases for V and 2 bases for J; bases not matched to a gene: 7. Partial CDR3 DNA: TGTGCCAGTAACCCGGGACTAGGCCCCTACGAG. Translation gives CASNPGLGPYE. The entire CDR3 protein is CASNPGLGPYEQYF. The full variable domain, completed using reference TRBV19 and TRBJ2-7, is DGGITQSPKYLFRKEGQNVTLSCEQNLNHDAMYWYRQDPGQGLRLIYYSQIVNDFQKGDIAEGYSVSREKKESFPLTVTSAQKNPTAFYLCASNPGLGPYEQYFGPGTRLTVT.

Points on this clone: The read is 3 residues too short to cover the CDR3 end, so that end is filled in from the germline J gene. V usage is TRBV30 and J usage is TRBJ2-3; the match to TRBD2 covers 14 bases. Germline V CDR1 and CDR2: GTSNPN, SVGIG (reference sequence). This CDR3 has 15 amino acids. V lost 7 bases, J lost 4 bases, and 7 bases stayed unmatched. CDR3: CASERLAGGSDTQYF. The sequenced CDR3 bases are TGTGCCTCCGAAAGACTAGCGGGGGGGTCAGATACG.

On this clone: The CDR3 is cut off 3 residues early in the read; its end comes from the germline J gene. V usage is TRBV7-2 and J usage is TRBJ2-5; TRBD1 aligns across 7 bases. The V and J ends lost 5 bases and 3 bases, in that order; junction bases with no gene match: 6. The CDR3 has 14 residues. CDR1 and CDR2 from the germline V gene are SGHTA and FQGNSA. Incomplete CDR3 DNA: TGTGCCAGCAGCCCTAGAACAGGGGAAGAGACC. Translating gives CASSPRTGEET. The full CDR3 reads CASSPRTGEETQYF.

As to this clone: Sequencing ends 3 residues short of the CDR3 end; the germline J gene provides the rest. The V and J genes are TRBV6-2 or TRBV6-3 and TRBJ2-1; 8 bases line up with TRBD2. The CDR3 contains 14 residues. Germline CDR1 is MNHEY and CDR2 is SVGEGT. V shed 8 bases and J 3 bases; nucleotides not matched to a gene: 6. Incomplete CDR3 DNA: TGTGCCAGCGGCCGGACTAGCCGCTACAATGAG. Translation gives CASGRTSRYNE. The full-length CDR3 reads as CASGRTSRYNEQFF.

CDR3 DNA, as far as it was read: TGTGCCAGCTCACCGGAGCAGGGAGGGCTTCAAGAGACC. Amino acids: CASSPEQGGLQET. The whole CDR3 is CASSPEQGGLQETQYF. This chain connects TRBV18 to TRBJ2-5; TRBD2 matches at 7 bases. Read sequence stops 3 residues before the CDR3 end, and the germline J gene provides the missing end. J was trimmed by 2 bases and V by 3 bases; bases with no gene match: 9. This CDR3 comprises 16 residues. Germline lookup yields CDR1 KGHSH and CDR2 LQKENI.

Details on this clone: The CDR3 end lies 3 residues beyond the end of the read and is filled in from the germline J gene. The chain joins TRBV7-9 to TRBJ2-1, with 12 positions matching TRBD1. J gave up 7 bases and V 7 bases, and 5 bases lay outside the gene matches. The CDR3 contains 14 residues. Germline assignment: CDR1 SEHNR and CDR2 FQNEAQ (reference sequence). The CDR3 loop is CASIPGQGANEQFF. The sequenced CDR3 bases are TGTGCCAGCATCCCGGGACAGGGGGCAAATGAG.

The sequenced part of the CDR3 DNA is TGTGCCAGCAGCCTTAATCGGGAGACC. Protein product: CASSLNRET. The complete CDR3 protein is CASSLNRETQYF. The chain combines TRBV7-6 with TRBJ2-5; no clear D. The CDR3 extends 3 residues past the end of the read, so its final part is completed from the germline J gene. The V and J ends lost 5 bases and 5 bases respectively, with 9 bases between them. This CDR3 region has 12 residues. Germline loops: CDR1 SGHVS, CDR2 FNYEAQ.

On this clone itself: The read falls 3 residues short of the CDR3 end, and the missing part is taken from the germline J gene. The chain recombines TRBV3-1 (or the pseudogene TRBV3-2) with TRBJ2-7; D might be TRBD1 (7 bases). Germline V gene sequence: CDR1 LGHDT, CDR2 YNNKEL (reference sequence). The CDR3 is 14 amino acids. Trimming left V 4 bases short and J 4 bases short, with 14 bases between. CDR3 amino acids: CASSRGTVPYEQYF. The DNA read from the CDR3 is TGTGCCAGCAGCCGCGGGACAGTCCCGTACGAG.

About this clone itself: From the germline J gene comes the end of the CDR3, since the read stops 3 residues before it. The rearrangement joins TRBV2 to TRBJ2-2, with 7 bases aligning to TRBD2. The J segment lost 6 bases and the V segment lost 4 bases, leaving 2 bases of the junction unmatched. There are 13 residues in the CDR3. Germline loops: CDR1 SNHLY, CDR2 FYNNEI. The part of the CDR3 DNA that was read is TGTGCCAGCAGTGTTCGGGGGGCCGGGGAG. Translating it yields CASSVRGAGE. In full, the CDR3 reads CASSVRGAGELFF.